Here is one T cell receptor (beta chain) with its context. Antigen unknown. Assay: immunoSEQ multiplex PCR; the TCRdb copy retains only in-frame clones and omits some. The table includes 400,000 to 500,000 clones, 89% detected once. This sample was included in a study of Ad26.COV2.S vaccination and SARS-CoV-2 variants. Study-wide background: Donor allocation was to the COV1001 Ad26.COV2.S trial arm. Findings and caveats of the study: Analyses that measured TCR breadth and depth may have underestimated total T cell responses.

V was pared by 0 bases and J by 2 bases, with 14 bases between. There are 16 residues in the CDR3. CDR1 is MNHEY, CDR2 SVGEGT, per germline. Treatment defined: around 19 received Ad26.COV2.S at low or high dose, single or two shots; about five received placebo; per-sample allocation not given. On day 63 after the first injection, vaccine and placebo recipients gave samples. Aged 18-55 years, donor was enrolled in Boston in the early 2020s. The chain joins TRBV6-2 or TRBV6-3 to TRBJ2-7; D is unclear. The TCR was taken from a person between 18 and 65 years old who received the Ad26.COV2.S COVID-19 vaccine or a placebo. The sequencing used peripheral blood, collected in a trial of Ad26.COV2.S vaccine versus placebo. In DNA form, the CDR3 reads TGTGCCAGCAGTTACTCGACTGGCGGTAGCCCCTACGAGCAGTACGTC. Its translation is CASSYSTGGSPYEQYV.